The 3 T cell receptor beta chains given below trace back to one sample, sequenced in a study of shared clonotypes between healthy human individuals. TCRdb keeps only in-frame clones here, not all; method: immunoSEQ multiplex PCR. The repertoire holds around 500,000 clones, 81% seen once, with about 13% in the top ten. Sequences were obtained from PBMCs. All receptors derive from a middle-aged woman in good health. Some clones in this sample may be carry-over from other donors' samples.

The rearrangement uses TRBV7-3 and TRBJ1-1; D is undetermined. The germline V gene has CDR1 SGHTA and CDR2 FQGTGA. The length of the CDR3 is 13 residues. V was cut by 2 bases and J by 8 bases, with 12 bases left in between. Written as DNA, the CDR3 is TGTGCCAGCAGCTTAGATATGGGCAGAGAAGCTTTCTTT. Protein: CASSLDMGREAFF.

The chain employs TRBV10-1 and TRBJ2-2, with TRBD2 matching 9 bases. Per the germline V gene, CDR1 is WNHNN and CDR2 is SYGVQD (reference sequence). CDR3 size: 16 residues. With V trimmed by 0 bases and J by 2 bases, 1 base remained unmatched. CDR3 nucleotides: TGCGCCAGCAGTGAGTCGACTAGCGGAAACACCGGGGAGCTGTTTTTT. Its translation: CASSESTSGNTGELFF.

DNA of the CDR3: TGTGCCAGCAGGGACAACGGTCGGGCTATGAACACTGAAGCTTTCTTT. This encodes CASRDNGRAMNTEAFF. The chain uses TRBV7-9 and TRBJ1-1, with D possibly TRBD1 on 5 matching bases. The CDR3 spans 16 residues. Germline CDR1 and CDR2: SEHNR and FQNEAQ (reference sequence). Trimming left V 6 bases short and J 0 bases short, with 17 bases between.